The next 15 T cell receptor beta chains were all read from a single sample in a study of PD-L1 blockade in urothelial cancer. The table came from immunoSEQ multiplex PCR; TCRdb's copy has only in-frame clones and leaves some out. The sample contains 30,000 or so clones, around 85% of which appear only once. This specimen consisted of PBMCs, obtained around atezolizumab (anti-PD-L1) treatment. Source of these receptors: a man aged 50 to 60 with urothelial cancer.

This clone has just one count. This chain connects TRBV7-9 to TRBJ1-1; possibly TRBD1 for D (5 bases). This CDR3 contains 13 residues. Trimming removed 8 bases at V and 3 bases at J, with 13 bases between. CDR1 is SEHNR and CDR2 is FQNEAQ in the germline V gene (reference sequence). DNA of the CDR3: TGTGCCAGCGGGCCTGGAGGGGACACTGAAGCTTTCTTT. It specifies CASGPGGDTEAFF.

This rearrangement joins TRBV7-9 to TRBJ2-1; D uncertain. The CDR3 has 19 amino acids. The germline V gene encodes CDR1 SEHNR and CDR2 FQNEAQ (reference sequence). V gave up 5 bases and J gave up 7 bases, with 30 bases separating them. CDR3 sequence (DNA): TGTGCCAGCAGCCCACCCCGGGTAGTTCCCCGGCCTCCTAGTAATGAGCAGTTCTTC. Encoded protein: CASSPPRVVPRPPSNEQFF.

The J gene is TRBJ1-5, the V gene TRBV6-1, with D perhaps TRBD1 (5 bases). The CDR3 has 13 amino acids. Germline V lookup: CDR1 MNHNS, CDR2 SASEGT. Between the trimmed V and J ends, which lost 7 bases and 0 bases, there was a span of 7 bases. Written as DNA, the CDR3 is TGTGCCAGCACAGGGTATAGCAATCAGCCCCAGCATTTT. This codes for CASTGYSNQPQHF.

This clone has just one count. This chain links TRBV9 with TRBJ2-3, with 9 bases matching TRBD2. The CDR3 sequence is 16 residues long. V was pared by 0 bases and J by 2 bases, with 4 bases of the junction left unmatched. Germline V lookup: CDR1 SGDLS, CDR2 YYNGEE. Here the CDR3 reads CASSVGAGGPTDTQYF. The CDR3 DNA reads as TGTGCCAGCAGCGTAGGGGCGGGGGGGCCCACAGATACGCAGTATTTT.

The chain carries TRBV5-1 and TRBJ2-1; the D is unclear. The CDR3 contains 14 residues. The germline V and J ends were trimmed by 4 bases and 0 bases, with 8 bases remaining between them. Germline assignment: CDR1 SGHRS and CDR2 YFSETQ. Written as DNA, the CDR3 is TGCGCCAGCAGCCCGGAGAGCTCCTACAATGAGCAGTTCTTC. It specifies CASSPESSYNEQFF.

The rearrangement uses TRBV6-1 and TRBJ1-1; 8 positions match TRBD1. Looked up from germline, CDR1 is MNHNS and CDR2 is SASEGT. V dropped 4 bases and J dropped 6; count of bases not matched to a gene: 19. The CDR3 sequence is 18 residues long. The CDR3 DNA reads as TGTGCCAGCAGTGGAAGGAACAGGGGGGCCCTAGGACTACCTGAAGCTTTCTTT. Protein: CASSGRNRGALGLPEAFF.

This sequence joins TRBV4-1 and TRBJ1-3; 8 bases are shared with TRBD1. This CDR3 contains 16 residues. V shed 4 bases and J 3 bases; nucleotides not matched to a gene: 8. Germline-derived CDR1 and CDR2 are MGHRA and YSYEKL. The CDR3 here is CASSPGQGSVGNTIYF. CDR3 sequence (DNA): TGCGCCAGCAGCCCCGGACAGGGATCGGTTGGAAACACCATATATTTT.

The rearrangement uses TRBV4-1 and TRBJ2-1, with a weak D call TRBD2 (5 bases). V lost 0 bases and J 0 bases, leaving 15 bases between the germline ends. Germline V gene lookup returns CDR1 MGHRA and CDR2 YSYEKL. CDR3 size: 18 residues. The CDR3 bases are TGCGCCAGCAGCCAAGATTTGTTGGACTCGAGCTCCTACAATGAGCAGTTCTTC. Translating gives CASSQDLLDSSSYNEQFF.

The rearrangement uses TRBV19 and TRBJ1-2, with D unclear. This CDR3 has 14 residues. Germline V CDR1 and CDR2: LNHDA, SQIVND (reference sequence). V lost 6 bases and J lost 4, with 15 bases in between. CDR3 sequence reads: CASSLLRNGYGYTF. CDR3 in DNA: TGTGCCAGTAGCCTACTCAGGAATGGCTATGGCTACACCTTC.

This sequence joins TRBV2 and TRBJ2-5; D ambiguous. CDR1 SNHLY and CDR2 FYNNEI come from the germline V gene. The CDR3 is 11 residues long. Trimming pared 3 bases from V and 4 bases from J, leaving 3 bases between. The CDR3 region has the DNA TGTGCCAGCAGTGACGTAGAGACCCAGTACTTC. Its protein product is CASSDVETQYF.

The chain joins TRBV5-1 to TRBJ2-5; TRBD1 aligns across 9 bases. V trimming: 5 bases; J trimming: 6 bases; junction bases outside the gene matches: 11. Germline CDR1 and CDR2: SGHRS and YFSETQ. The CDR3 length is 15 residues. CDR3 protein: CASRRTGDREQTQYF. The CDR3 nucleotides are TGCGCCAGCAGGAGGACAGGGGACCGGGAGCAGACCCAGTACTTC.

The CDR3 region has the DNA TGTGCCTGGGGGGCAGGGGGGACCTACGAGCAGTACTTC. Translated, it gives CAWGAGGTYEQYF. The rearrangement joins TRBV30 to TRBJ2-7, with D tentatively TRBD1 (7 bases). The CDR3 length is 13 residues. Germline V gene lookup returns CDR1 GTSNPN and CDR2 SVGIG (reference sequence). Trimming took 5 bases from V and 2 from J, leaving 13 bases between them.

This sequence joins TRBV7-8 and TRBJ2-5; D may be TRBD2 (6 bases). The V end was cut by 4 bases, the J end by 1 base, with 16 bases between. From germline, CDR1 is SGHVS and CDR2 FQNEAQ. CDR3 length: 16 amino acids. This CDR3 is CASSSFGIGGQETQYF. The CDR3 coding sequence is TGTGCCAGCAGCTCATTCGGCATCGGGGGCCAAGAGACCCAGTACTTC.

The chain carries TRBV10-2 and TRBJ2-7; 10 bases line up with TRBD1. The V segment lost 5 bases and the J segment 2 bases; nucleotides outside the gene matches: 3. This CDR3 has 14 residues. In germline, CDR1 is WSHSY, CDR2 SAAADI. The CDR3 loop reads CASSLGQGTYEQYV. CDR3 in DNA: TGCGCCAGCAGTCTGGGACAGGGGACCTACGAGCAGTACGTC.

This clone was recorded a few times. The chain couples TRBV21-1 to TRBJ2-5; TRBD1, the table's D call, was not compared with the DNA. TRBV21-1 is deemed a pseudogene. CDR3 length: 14 residues. This CDR3 is CASSKDGNQETQYF. Here the CDR3 DNA reads TGTGCCAGCAGCAAAGATGGCAACCAAGAGACCCAGTACTTC.